These 16 T cell receptor beta chains share one sample of origin, sequenced in a study of CD8+CD57+ T cells in acquired aplastic anemia. In patients chosen for sequencing, flow cytometry had shown CD8+CD57+ cell expansion. Genomic DNA provided the template from which TCR beta VDJ and CDR3 profiles were obtained. From the reads, TCRdb called clonotypes with MiXCR, one entry per CDR3 protein. Of fewer than 200,000 distinct CDR3 sequences listed, under 55% are singletons. Sequenced material: sorted CD4+, CD8+, or CD8+CD57+ T cells (not recorded which) from PBMCs. The receptors were sampled from a human donor with aplastic anemia.

This clonotype was seen ten or more times. The chain joins TRBV19 to TRBJ1-5; 7 positions agree with TRBD1. Trimming at V came to 1 base and at J to 5 bases, leaving 5 bases not matched to a gene. Germline CDR1 LNHDA, CDR2 SQIVND (reference sequence). The CDR3 has 15 residues. The DNA of the CDR3 is TGTGCCAGTAGTATAGCCGTGGGACAGCATCAGCCCCAGCATTTT. This encodes CASSIAVGQHQPQHF.

This clonotype was detected a few times. CDR3 DNA: TGTGCCAGCGAGGTCCTGAATGAGCAGTTCTTC. Protein sequence: CASEVLNEQFF. This sequence joins TRBV7-8 and TRBJ2-1; D is ambiguous. The CDR3 has 11 amino acids. The germline V and J ends were trimmed by 8 bases and 7 bases, with 9 bases remaining between them. The germline gives CDR1 SGHVS, CDR2 FQNEAQ.

Of note for this clonotype: The conserved closing phenylalanine or tryptophan is absent in this CDR3, likely reflecting a read error. Because the CDR3's place on the DNA is in doubt, the DNA is left out and the CDR3 is given as listed by TCRdb. The chain is built from TRBV3-1 and TRBJ1-1. Per the germline V gene, CDR1 is LGHDT and CDR2 is YNNKEL (reference sequence). The CDR3 length is 8 residues, termini included. The CDR3 protein is CASSQGLG.

The J gene is TRBJ1-1, the V gene TRBV7-2; 8 bases agree with TRBD1. The V gene's germline CDR1 is SGHTA and CDR2 FQGNSA. The CDR3 extends over 15 amino acids. The junction had 10 bases not matched to a gene; V was cut back by 5 bases and J by 5 bases. The CDR3 region is CASSQGTGGRTEAFF. The DNA of the CDR3 is TGTGCCAGCAGCCAAGGAACAGGGGGACGTACTGAAGCTTTCTTT.

This chain links TRBV15 with TRBJ1-1, with no clear D. The germline CDR1 and CDR2 sequences are LNHNV and YYDKDF (reference sequence). V shed 1 base and J shed 4 bases, with 7 bases lying between them. The CDR3 spans 13 residues. This chain's CDR3 is CATSRGTSTEAFF. The CDR3 DNA is TGTGCCACCAGCAGAGGCACGAGCACTGAAGCTTTCTTT.

This clonotype occurred many times. V usage is TRBV7-8 and J usage is TRBJ2-7; 13 nucleotides match TRBD2. V trimming: 5 bases; J trimming: 7 bases; junction bases outside the gene matches: 8. CDR1 and CDR2 (germline): SGHVS, FQNEAQ. The CDR3 spans 15 residues. The CDR3 loop reads CASSPTSGGAGEQYF. As DNA, the CDR3 is TGTGCCAGCAGCCCCACTAGCGGGGGGGCCGGTGAGCAGTACTTC.

This clonotype was recorded a few times. The chain carries TRBV12-3 or TRBV12-4 and TRBJ1-4; TRBD1 might be the D (6 bases). CDR3 length equals 16 residues. V was clipped by 5 bases and J by 8 bases, with 21 bases between them. The CDR3 DNA follows: TGTGCCAGCAGTAACCAGGGTTTGGGGGCGGCCGAAAAACTGTTTTTT. It translates to CASSNQGLGAAEKLFF.

The sample holds many counts of this clonotype. CDR3 in DNA: TGTGCCAGCAGTGAATCTTTGGACACTGAAGCTTTCTTT. This translates into CASSESLDTEAFF. The V and J genes are TRBV2 and TRBJ1-1; D is ambiguous. Per germline, CDR1 SNHLY and CDR2 FYNNEI. V lost 2 bases to trimming and J lost 3 bases, with 7 bases between them. CDR3 length equals 13 residues.

V and J are TRBV29-1 and TRBJ1-1; D is uncertain. Germline CDR1 reads SQVTM; CDR2 reads ANQGSEA. Trimming removed 8 bases at V and 1 base at J, with 11 bases between. CDR3 length: 12 amino acids. In DNA form, the CDR3 reads TGCAGCTTAGTCAGGACGAACACTGAAGCTTTCTTT. Translating gives CSLVRTNTEAFF.

The chain combines TRBV20-1 with TRBJ2-5; 12 bases match TRBD2. Germline V gene lookup returns CDR1 DFQATT and CDR2 SNEGSKA (reference sequence). The CDR3 covers 15 residues. The V gene end was trimmed by 3 bases and the J gene end by 1 base; junction bases not matched to a gene: 3. Here the CDR3 reads CSASQTSGGQETQYF. The CDR3 nucleotides are TGCAGTGCTAGCCAGACTAGCGGGGGCCAAGAGACCCAGTACTTC.

This clonotype was recorded once. V and J are TRBV2 and TRBJ2-1, with a weak D call TRBD2 (6 bases). CDR1 and CDR2 (germline): SNHLY, FYNNEI. V was shortened by 6 bases and J by 5 bases, with 17 bases between the two germline ends. The CDR3 loop spans 15 amino acids. CDR3 region: CASRLTSYLDNEQFF. The DNA of the CDR3 is TGTGCCAGCAGGTTAACTAGCTACCTCGACAATGAGCAGTTCTTC.

The chain links TRBV7-8 to TRBJ2-2, with D unresolved. Germline values: CDR1 SGHVS, CDR2 FQNEAQ. The CDR3 has 12 residues. V was clipped by 0 bases and J by 8 bases, with 4 bases between them. CDR3 nucleotide sequence: TGTGCCAGCAGCTTAGCCCAGGGGGAGCTGTTTTTT. Amino acids: CASSLAQGELFF. The full variable domain, in which reference TRBV7-8 and TRBJ2-2 provide the parts outside the CDR3, is GAGVSQSPRYKVAKRGQDVALRCDPISGHVSLFWYQQALGQGPEFLTYFQNEAQLDKSGLPSDRFFAERPEGSVSTLKIQRTQQEDSAVYLCASSLAQGELFFGEGSRLTVL.

This clonotype was seen many times. V gene TRBV9 combines with J gene TRBJ2-7; 11 nucleotides match TRBD2. The CDR3 has 15 amino acids. Germline-derived CDR1 and CDR2 are SGDLS and YYNGEE. V was clipped by 4 bases and J by 6 bases; unmatched bases: 9. The CDR3 spells CASSPITGTSGEQYF. Written as DNA, the CDR3 is TGTGCCAGCAGCCCGATAACCGGGACTAGCGGCGAGCAGTACTTC.

The chain combines TRBV7-3 with TRBJ2-1, with TRBD2 matching over 7 bases. J gave up 11 bases and V 0 bases, and 7 bases lay outside the gene matches. This CDR3 spans 14 amino acids. CDR1 is SGHTA and CDR2 is FQGTGA in the germline V gene. CDR3 sequence reads: CASSLTGGTIQQFF. CDR3 nucleotides: TGTGCCAGCAGCTTAACGGGAGGGACGATACAGCAGTTCTTC.

In this sample, this clonotype turned up many times. The chain combines TRBV20-1 with TRBJ1-1; tentative D call: TRBD1 (6 bases). This CDR3 has 15 amino acids. Looked up from germline, CDR1 is DFQATT and CDR2 is SNEGSKA (reference sequence). With 2 bases removed from V and 0 bases from J, the gap between germline ends came to 13 bases. The CDR3 DNA reads as TGCAGTGCTAGACTTCCGACAGGCTTGAACACTGAAGCTTTCTTT. Residues: CSARLPTGLNTEAFF.

At least ten counts were recorded for this clonotype. The chain couples TRBV19 to TRBJ1-5; D unresolved. The CDR3 is 13 amino acids. Germline CDR1 and CDR2: LNHDA and SQIVND (reference sequence). V was clipped by 5 bases and J by 1 base, with 6 bases between them. For the CDR3, the DNA is TGTGCCAGTAGTTCCACCAGCAATCAGCCCCAGCATTTT. This sequence encodes CASSSTSNQPQHF.